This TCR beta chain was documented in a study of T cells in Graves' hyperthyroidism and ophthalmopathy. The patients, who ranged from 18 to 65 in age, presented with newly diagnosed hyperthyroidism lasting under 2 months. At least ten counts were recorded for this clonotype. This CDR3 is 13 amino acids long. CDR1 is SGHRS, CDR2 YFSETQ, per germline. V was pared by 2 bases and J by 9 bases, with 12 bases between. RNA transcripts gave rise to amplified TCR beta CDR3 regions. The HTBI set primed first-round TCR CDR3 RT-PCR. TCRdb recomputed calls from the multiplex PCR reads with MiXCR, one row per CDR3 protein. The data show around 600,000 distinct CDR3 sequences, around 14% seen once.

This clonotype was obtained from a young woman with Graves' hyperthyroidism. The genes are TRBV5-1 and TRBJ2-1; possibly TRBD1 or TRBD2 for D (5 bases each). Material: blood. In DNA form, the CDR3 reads TGCGCCAGCAGCTTTCGTGGGGCGGGTGAGCAGTTCTTC. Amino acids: CASSFRGAGEQFF.